The source of this T cell receptor (beta chain) is a study of T cell repertoires in cytomegalovirus infection. Whole-study context: An indication of both CMV infection and matching HLA type came from public TCR beta signatures. Study observations and caveats: Identification of carriers of CMV plus the relevant HLA was performed using cumulative public TCR beta family frequency. Predominance within the ex vivo response was attributable to HLA-C-restricted CMV-specific TCR beta clonotypes.

As for this clonotype: The antigen is not known.

TCRdb reprocessed the reads with MiXCR, giving one entry per CDR3 protein. The data hold under 200,000 distinct CDR3 sequences, with 8% to 10% observed a single time. This TCR was recovered from a human donor in good health (CMV status not recorded). Some clones in this sample may be carry-over from other donors' samples. Specimen: PBMCs.

CDR3 residues: CAISPGTGAFSNQPQHF. As DNA, the CDR3 is TGTGCCATCAGTCCCGGGACAGGGGCTTTTAGCAATCAGCCCCAGCATTTT. The V call is TRBV10-3, the J call TRBJ1-5; 10 positions agree with TRBD1. The CDR3 is made up of 17 amino acids. Germline loops: CDR1 ENHRY, CDR2 SYGVKD. Trimming took 5 bases from V and 0 from J; bases not matched to a gene: 7.